This TCR beta chain was sequenced during a study of CD8+ T cells in alopecia areata. Extracted RNA was reverse transcribed into cDNA, the sequencing template. Repertoires were generated with immunoSEQ multiplex PCR, while TCRdb's copy carries only in-frame clones and drops some. The sample consists of some 240,000 clones, 50% to 65% of them appearing once. Alopecia areata patients provided lesional scalp punch biopsies and peripheral blood, both collected for the study. PBMC-derived CD4+ and CD8+ T cells were sorted. The CDR3 contains 16 residues. With 4 bases removed from V and 3 bases from J, the gap between germline ends came to 20 bases. CDR1 SQVTM and CDR2 ANQGSEA come from the germline V gene.

This sample comprised CD4+ T cells sorted from blood, obtained at week 0. This rearrangement joins TRBV29-1 to TRBJ2-3; a possible D gene is TRBD2 (7 bases). This sequence originates from a human donor with alopecia areata. The CDR3 sequence is CSVVHQRGAGTDTQYF. DNA of the CDR3: TGCAGCGTTGTTCACCAACGGGGGGCCGGGACAGATACGCAGTATTTT.